The 14 T cell receptor beta chains below all came from one sample that was sequenced in a study of cytomegalovirus exposure and HLA in healthy donors. It was with 60 Vbeta and 13 Jbeta primers that the PCR ran. Data came from immunoSEQ multiplex PCR; TCRdb stores just in-frame clones and leaves some out. The table shows around 130,000 clones, with 74% occurring only once. The sample taken for sequencing was PBMCs. The receptors here all came from a woman aged 45-65 years in good health and CMV-seropositive.

The rearrangement links TRBV7-2 to TRBJ2-6; D is uncertain. Trimming shortened V by 5 bases and J by 2 bases, and 10 bases separated the two germline ends. The length of the CDR3 is 15 residues. Per germline, CDR1 SGHTA and CDR2 FQGNSA. CDR3 DNA sequence: TGTGCCAGCAGCCCGATCCCGGCTGGGGCCAACGTCCTGACTTTC. Its protein is CASSPIPAGANVLTF.

This clone was detected a few times. The DNA for the CDR3 is TGTGCCAGCAGTGATCCCGGACAACTCACCGGGGAGCTGTTTTTT. Translated, it gives CASSDPGQLTGELFF. This rearrangement joins TRBV25-1 to TRBJ2-2; TRBD1 is a possible D gene (5 bases). V was clipped by 3 bases and J by 4 bases, with 12 bases between them. This CDR3 is 15 amino acids long. Germline V gene lookup returns CDR1 MGHDK and CDR2 SYGVNS.

This clone was seen once. V and J are TRBV5-4 and TRBJ2-5; TRBD2 matches at 7 bases. The CDR3 covers 15 residues. Unmatched junction bases numbered 5, after V lost 2 bases and J lost 1 base. Germline CDR1 and CDR2: SGHNT and YYREEE (reference sequence). The CDR3 region has the DNA TGTGCCAGCAGCTTTACGGGGGGACTCCAAGAGACCCAGTACTTC. This sequence encodes CASSFTGGLQETQYF.

This rearrangement joins TRBV5-1 to TRBJ1-1; perhaps TRBD1 as D (5 bases). The germline gives CDR1 SGHRS, CDR2 YFSETQ. V lost 2 bases to trimming and J lost 4 bases, with 18 bases between them. CDR3 length: 16 amino acids. In DNA, the CDR3 is TGCGCCAGCAGCTTTCAGGGTCATGCGCGTTCCACTGAAGCTTTCTTT. Encoded protein: CASSFQGHARSTEAFF.

The chain recombines TRBV5-4 with TRBJ1-1, with 10 bases fitting TRBD1. CDR1 is SGHNT, CDR2 YYREEE, per germline (reference sequence). The J segment lost 10 bases and the V segment lost 0 bases, leaving 6 bases of the junction unmatched. This CDR3 comprises 14 residues. The CDR3 is CASSLAGQGDSAFF. Here the CDR3 DNA reads TGTGCCAGCAGCTTGGCCGGACAGGGGGATTCAGCTTTCTTT.

This clone was seen more than once but under ten times. At one of its ends the junction is not consistent with the germline gene, which may arise from a read error. The chain is built from TRBV6-5 and TRBJ1-2; no definite D call. CDR1 is MNHEY and CDR2 is SVGAGI in the germline V gene. This CDR3 region has 9 residues. The CDR3 loop reads CAAGYGYPF. For the CDR3, the DNA is TGTGCCGCGGGGTATGGCTACCCCTTC.

The rearrangement joins TRBV6-5 to TRBJ2-7; a weak D match, TRBD2 (7 bases). Trimming took off 2 bases at V and 0 bases at J, with 11 bases between the two ends. Looked up from germline, CDR1 is MNHEY and CDR2 is SVGAGI. The CDR3 length is 15 residues. Here the CDR3 reads CASSYRGGYSYEQYF. DNA of the CDR3: TGTGCCAGCAGTTACAGGGGGGGGTACTCCTACGAGCAGTACTTC.

V usage is TRBV11-3 and J usage is TRBJ2-7; 10 bases match TRBD1. The germline V gene encodes CDR1 SGHNT and CDR2 YENEEA. The V and J ends lost 6 bases and 5 bases, in that order; junction bases with no gene match: 7. This CDR3 comprises 14 residues. The chain's CDR3 is CASSQDRGFNEQYF. The CDR3 DNA reads as TGTGCCAGCAGTCAGGACAGGGGGTTTAACGAGCAGTACTTC.

Points on this clone: The sample holds other DNA sequences that translate to the same CDR3. The chain carries TRBV11-3 and TRBJ2-7; maybe TRBD1 (5 bases). The CDR3 has 14 residues. Trimming shortened V by 1 base and J by 2 bases, and 9 bases separated the two germline ends. CDR1 is SGHNT, CDR2 YENEEA, per germline. For the CDR3, the DNA is TGTGCCAGCAGCTTAGTCCAGGGCCCCTACGAGCAGTACTTC. Translated, it gives CASSLVQGPYEQYF.

This clone was detected a few times. V gene TRBV25-1 combines with J gene TRBJ1-1; D is uncertain. Per the germline V gene, CDR1 is MGHDK and CDR2 is SYGVNS. This CDR3 has 13 amino acids. Deletions cut 4 bases from V and 0 bases from J, with 6 bases between. The CDR3 DNA sequence: TGTGCCAGCAGTGCCCTAATGAACACTGAAGCTTTCTTT. Protein sequence: CASSALMNTEAFF.

The J gene is TRBJ1-3, the V gene TRBV7-9; D is unclear. The CDR3 runs to 16 residues. V lost 3 bases, J lost 0 bases, and 12 bases lay in between. Germline assignment: CDR1 SEHNR and CDR2 FQNEAQ (reference sequence). CDR3 coding DNA: TGTGCCAGCAGCTTTAGGGCGGGAAGCTCTGGAAACACCATATATTTT. It yields the protein CASSFRAGSSGNTIYF.

This clone has only a few counts. This chain links TRBV29-1 with TRBJ1-2, with a tentative D call TRBD1 (6 bases). Trimming cost V 7 bases and J 6 bases, with 12 bases left between them. This CDR3 has 11 residues. Looked up from germline, CDR1 is SQVTM and CDR2 is ANQGSEA. The CDR3 nucleotides read TGCAGCGCCCGGACAGACCATGGCTACACCTTC. It is translated as CSARTDHGYTF.

V is TRBV30 and J is TRBJ1-5; unclear D gene. Trimming stripped 1 base from V and 7 bases from J, with 11 bases between. CDR3 length: 13 amino acids. Germline-derived CDR1 and CDR2 are GTSNPN and SVGIG (reference sequence). The CDR3 sequence is CAWSGQAGQPQHF. In DNA, the CDR3 is TGTGCCTGGAGTGGGCAGGCGGGACAGCCCCAGCATTTT.

This clone was observed a few times. The rearrangement joins TRBV5-4 to TRBJ2-4; 8 bases agree with TRBD2. This CDR3 contains 16 residues. Germline trimming cut 0 bases from V and 1 base from J; bases unmatched to any gene: 3. Germline CDR1 reads SGHNT; CDR2 reads YYREEE (reference sequence). The CDR3, as DNA: TGTGCCAGCAGCTTGGCGGGCGGGGGGGCCAAAAACATTCAGTACTTC. Translation gives CASSLAGGGAKNIQYF.